Sequencing of this TCR beta chain was carried out in a study of response to subunit inactivated influenza vaccine. TCRdb used MiXCR to reprocess the RT-PCR reads, holding one entry per CDR3 protein. The sample records roughly 650,000 distinct CDR3 sequences, 14% being singletons. The V gene lost 2 bases and the J gene lost 3 bases, with 1 base spanning the gap. This CDR3 has 11 residues. CDR1 is MNHEY and CDR2 is SVGEGT in the germline V gene. Overall study findings and caveats: It was the authors' suggestion that each seasonal influenza vaccination recruits few new T cells.

This clonotype was picked up many times. The antigen is not known. This clonotype was sampled from a man aged 45 to 65 who received an inactivated influenza vaccine. Sequencing was performed on PBMCs from blood, taken 14 to 15 days before vaccination. The chain recombines TRBV6-2 or TRBV6-3 with TRBJ2-5; D unresolved. CDR3 DNA: TGTGCCAGCAGTTACAAAGAGACCCAGTACTTC. This sequence encodes CASSYKETQYF.